Listed here are 25 T cell receptor beta chains from one sample, sequenced in a study of T-cell reconstitution after alpha-beta-depleted transplantation in children. As it was prepared, the TCRbeta library received unique molecular identifiers. TCRdb analysed the PCR reads with MiXCR anew, one entry per CDR3 protein. The data show around 92,000 distinct CDR3 sequences, roughly an eighth seen once. Source: PBMCs from the stem cell graft donor, taken from the stem cell graft. The source is a human donor who donated a stem cell graft to a child with inherited bone marrow failure.

The rearrangement links TRBV3-1 to TRBJ2-7; 7 positions agree with TRBD1. Germline values: CDR1 LGHDT, CDR2 YNNKEL (reference sequence). The trim removed 1 base at V and 4 bases at J, leaving 10 bases unmatched. There are 16 residues in the CDR3. CDR3 residues: CASSQGTGLRRYEQYF. CDR3 nucleotides: TGTGCCAGCAGCCAAGGGACAGGACTCCGGAGGTACGAGCAGTACTTC.

This chain uses TRBV5-4 with TRBJ2-1; 9 bases are a match to TRBD1. Trimming cost V 4 bases and J 7 bases; bases outside gene matches: 12. The CDR3 has 16 residues. The germline gives CDR1 SGHNT, CDR2 YYREEE (reference sequence). The CDR3 loop reads CASSQARDRVVNEQFF. In DNA form, the CDR3 reads TGTGCCAGCAGCCAAGCCCGGGACAGGGTGGTGAATGAGCAGTTCTTC.

This clonotype is a singleton in its sample. This sequence joins TRBV3-1 and TRBJ2-3; 11 bases match TRBD2. Germline loops: CDR1 LGHDT, CDR2 YNNKEL (reference sequence). CDR3 length: 20 residues. V was clipped by 11 bases and J by 1 base; unmatched bases: 23. The chain's CDR3 is CACTPSEGTSGSGGTDTQYF. DNA of the CDR3: TGTGCCTGCACCCCCTCCGAAGGGACTAGCGGCTCCGGGGGCACAGATACGCAGTATTTT.

In this sample, this clonotype turned up a few times. V is TRBV7-2 and J is TRBJ2-1; 10 bases align to TRBD2. The CDR3 length is 14 residues. Germline assignment: CDR1 SGHTA and CDR2 FQGNSA. Trimming removed 6 bases from V and 6 bases from J; junction bases left unmatched: 5. The CDR3 region is CASRPSGRFNEQFF. DNA of the CDR3: TGTGCCAGCAGACCTAGCGGGAGATTCAATGAGCAGTTCTTC.

This clonotype was counted at least ten times. The chain combines TRBV6-2 or TRBV6-3 with TRBJ1-5, with 9 bases that match TRBD1. V trimming: 6 bases; J trimming: 7 bases; junction bases outside the gene matches: 7. Germline V gene data show CDR1 as MNHEY and CDR2 as SVGEGT. The CDR3 sequence is 14 residues long. CDR3 sequence: CASSDRGAGQPQHF. DNA for the CDR3: TGTGCCAGCAGCGACAGGGGGGCCGGGCAGCCCCAGCATTTT.

This clonotype was observed many times. The chain recombines TRBV5-1 with TRBJ2-3; 8 bases match TRBD2. With V trimmed by 0 bases and J by 4 bases, 7 bases remained unmatched. The CDR3 runs 16 residues. CDR1 and CDR2 from the germline V gene are SGHRS and YFSETQ. The CDR3 region is CASSLVATSVSDTQYF. As DNA, the CDR3 is TGCGCCAGCAGCTTGGTGGCGACTAGCGTCTCAGATACGCAGTATTTT. Full variable domain (missing parts from reference TRBV5-1 and TRBJ2-3): KAGVTQTPRYLIKTRGQQVTLSCSPISGHRSVSWYQQTPGQGLQFLFEYFSETQRNKGNFPGRFSGRQFSNSRSEMNVSTLELGDSALYLCASSLVATSVSDTQYFGPGTRLTVL.

Ten or more counts support this clonotype. This chain joins TRBV3-1 and TRBJ2-5; unclear D gene. V lost 8 bases and J lost 5, with 12 bases in between. The CDR3 length is 12 residues. Germline V lookup: CDR1 LGHDT, CDR2 YNNKEL (reference sequence). The CDR3 bases are TGTGCCAGCGACGGGTCCTCGGAGACCCAGTACTTC. It specifies CASDGSSETQYF.

This clonotype was detected ten times or more. The chain links TRBV7-2 to TRBJ2-3, with no clear D. V lost 5 bases and J lost 4, with 13 bases in between. Per germline, CDR1 SGHTA and CDR2 FQGNSA. The CDR3 is 14 amino acids. The CDR3 protein is CASSPRSVPDTQYF. The CDR3 DNA is TGTGCCAGCAGCCCCAGGTCCGTCCCAGATACGCAGTATTTT.

In its sample, this clonotype was seen many times. The CDR3 spells CASSLLGGGGAEETQYF. In DNA, the CDR3 is TGTGCCAGCAGTTTATTAGGCGGAGGGGGCGCTGAGGAGACCCAGTACTTC. The chain links TRBV27 to TRBJ2-5; D perhaps matches TRBD1 (7 bases). CDR3 length: 17 residues. The V end lost 1 base, the J end lost 5 bases, and 20 bases lay between the germline ends. The germline CDR1 and CDR2 sequences are MNHEY and SMNVEV (reference sequence).

This clonotype was counted only a few times. The chain couples TRBV10-3 to TRBJ2-1; TRBD2 agrees at 9 bases. The CDR3 consists of 17 residues. V trimming: 0 bases; J trimming: 4 bases; junction bases outside the gene matches: 7. Germline CDR1 is ENHRY and CDR2 is SYGVKD. Written as DNA, the CDR3 is TGTGCCATCAGTGAGTCTATGGCTAGCGGGGATTACAATGAGCAGTTCTTC. It translates to CAISESMASGDYNEQFF.

This clonotype appeared many times. This sequence joins TRBV5-1 and TRBJ2-5; D call uncertain. The CDR3 is made up of 14 amino acids. The germline gives CDR1 SGHRS, CDR2 YFSETQ. V was shortened by 4 bases and J by 4 bases, with 14 bases between the two germline ends. CDR3 region: CASSLDTAGETQYF. CDR3 nucleotide sequence: TGCGCCAGCAGCCTCGACACGGCAGGAGAGACCCAGTACTTC. Full variable domain (remainder filled in from reference TRBV5-1 and TRBJ2-5): KAGVTQTPRYLIKTRGQQVTLSCSPISGHRSVSWYQQTPGQGLQFLFEYFSETQRNKGNFPGRFSGRQFSNSRSEMNVSTLELGDSALYLCASSLDTAGETQYFGPGTRLLVL.

This clonotype showed up many times. The chain couples TRBV4-2 to TRBJ2-1; 9 nucleotides match TRBD2. In germline, CDR1 is LGHNA, CDR2 YNFKEQ. This CDR3 region has 18 residues. With 0 bases clipped from V and 4 bases from J, the junction kept 10 bases outside the gene matches. CDR3 region: CASSQDWDAGGAYNEQFF. The CDR3 bases are TGTGCCAGCAGCCAAGATTGGGACGCGGGAGGGGCTTACAATGAGCAGTTCTTC.

The chain has TRBV6-1 and TRBJ2-1; tentative D call: TRBD2 (5 bases). The V gene's germline CDR1 is MNHNS and CDR2 SASEGT. This CDR3 has 14 amino acids. V lost 5 bases and J 8 bases, leaving 16 bases between the germline ends. The CDR3 DNA sequence: TGTGCCAGCAGTATAGCGCCTCGCCGGGATGAGCAGTTCTTC. Its protein product is CASSIAPRRDEQFF.

This clonotype was observed at least ten times. Here the CDR3 DNA reads TGCAGTGCTACCTGGGACTTCATGAACACTGAAGCTTTCTTT. Encoded protein: CSATWDFMNTEAFF. The chain is built from TRBV20-1 and TRBJ1-1; D may be TRBD1 (5 bases). This CDR3 is built from 14 residues. From germline, CDR1 is DFQATT and CDR2 SNEGSKA (reference sequence). V gave up 4 bases and J gave up 0 bases, with 12 bases separating them.

The table lists this clonotype with many counts. V and J are TRBV15 and TRBJ2-3; D possibly corresponds to TRBD2 (6 bases). Germline CDR1 is LNHNV and CDR2 is YYDKDF (reference sequence). The CDR3 spans 14 residues. V was trimmed by 5 bases and J by 0 bases, leaving 9 bases between them. The CDR3 loop is CATSARGSTDTQYF. The DNA for the CDR3 is TGTGCCACCAGCGCGCGGGGAAGCACAGATACGCAGTATTTT.

This clonotype appeared a few times. The gene calls are TRBV18 and TRBJ2-3; a possible D gene is TRBD1 (5 bases). Germline V gives CDR1 KGHSH, CDR2 LQKENI. Trimming removed 3 bases at V and 1 base at J, with 11 bases between. The CDR3 runs 15 residues. The chain's CDR3 is CASSPNIGGTDTQYF. The DNA for the CDR3 is TGTGCCAGCTCACCCAATATAGGGGGCACAGATACGCAGTATTTT.

There are many counts of this clonotype. The chain links TRBV4-2 to TRBJ2-2, with D perhaps given as TRBD1 or TRBD2 (5 bases each). The CDR3 runs to 14 residues. Trimming removed 4 bases at V and 3 bases at J, with 9 bases between. Germline V gene lookup returns CDR1 LGHNA and CDR2 YNFKEQ. The CDR3 DNA sequence: TGTGCCAGCAGCCCGGGACCTGACACCGGGGAGCTGTTTTTT. This encodes CASSPGPDTGELFF.

At least ten counts were recorded for this clonotype. Here the CDR3 DNA reads TGCGCCAGCAGTCTTGGATGGGGGATAACAGATACGCAGTATTTT. Translated, it gives CASSLGWGITDTQYF. The chain recombines TRBV5-1 with TRBJ2-3; D is tentatively TRBD1 or TRBD2 (5 bases each). Germline CDR1 is SGHRS and CDR2 is YFSETQ. The V gene lost 5 bases and the J gene lost 3 bases, with 16 bases spanning the gap. The CDR3 totals 15 residues.

In its sample, this clonotype was seen many times. V gene TRBV7-8 combines with J gene TRBJ2-2; 8 bases match TRBD1. The CDR3 runs to 16 residues. The V and J ends lost 5 bases and 3 bases, in that order; junction bases with no gene match: 8. The germline V gene has CDR1 SGHVS and CDR2 FQNEAQ. The CDR3 loop is CASSPRTGMDTGELFF. CDR3 coding DNA: TGTGCCAGCAGCCCCCGGACAGGGATGGACACCGGGGAGCTGTTTTTT.

This clonotype was seen many times. The rearrangement links TRBV7-9 to TRBJ2-6; 8 bases agree with TRBD1. The length of the CDR3 is 18 residues. Germline V gives CDR1 SEHNR, CDR2 FQNEAQ (reference sequence). The J segment lost 4 bases and the V segment lost 5 bases, leaving 13 bases of the junction unmatched. The CDR3 spells CASSRPLRGPYGANVLTF. CDR3 sequence (DNA): TGTGCCAGCAGCCGCCCGCTCAGGGGGCCTTACGGGGCCAACGTCCTGACTTTC.

This clonotype came up many times. The chain recombines TRBV4-1 with TRBJ2-7; 10 bases match TRBD2. The CDR3 runs to 15 residues. V lost 2 bases, J lost 5 bases, and 6 bases stayed unmatched. CDR1 and CDR2 (germline): MGHRA, YSYEKL. CDR3 loop: CASSQPLAGVNEQYF. The CDR3 bases are TGCGCCAGCAGCCAACCTCTAGCGGGAGTGAACGAGCAGTACTTC.

In this sample, this clonotype turned up many times. The genes are TRBV7-6 and TRBJ2-1; 8 positions agree with TRBD1. CDR1 SGHVS and CDR2 FNYEAQ come from the germline V gene. V shed 2 bases and J 2 bases; nucleotides not matched to a gene: 14. The CDR3 is made up of 19 amino acids. The CDR3, as DNA: TGTGCCAGCAGCTTACGACCTTTATTTACAGGGGGAGCCTACAATGAGCAGTTCTTC. This translates into CASSLRPLFTGGAYNEQFF.

This clonotype has more than one count but fewer than ten. The chain is built from TRBV18 and TRBJ1-1; D possibly corresponds to TRBD1 (5 bases). CDR3 length: 14 residues. From germline, CDR1 is KGHSH and CDR2 LQKENI. V shed 2 bases and J shed 5 bases, with 12 bases lying between them. CDR3 nucleotides: TGTGCCAGCTCACCAAGGCAGGGAGGAACTGAAGCTTTCTTT. Translating it yields CASSPRQGGTEAFF. Based on the CDR3 plus reference TRBV18 and TRBJ1-1, the full variable domain is NAGVMQNPRHLVRRRGQEARLRCSPMKGHSHVYWYRQLPEEGLKFMVYLQKENIIDESGMPKERFSAEFPKEGPSILRIQQVVRGDSAAYFCASSPRQGGTEAFFGQGTRLTVV.

This clonotype was seen repeatedly, ten times or more. The rearrangement uses TRBV5-1 and TRBJ2-7; D may be TRBD1 or TRBD2 (5 bases each). V was shortened by 0 bases and J by 3 bases, with 13 bases between the two germline ends. Germline-derived CDR1 and CDR2 are SGHRS and YFSETQ. This CDR3 has 15 amino acids. CDR3 DNA sequence: TGCGCCAGCAGCTTGGGGTCGGGACGGGACTACGAGCAGTACTTC. Translation: CASSLGSGRDYEQYF.

In its sample, this clonotype was seen many times. The CDR3 spells CASSLGEGSNEKLFF. The CDR3 coding sequence is TGTGCCAGCAGCTTGGGTGAAGGGTCGAATGAAAAACTGTTTTTT. The rearrangement uses TRBV7-2 and TRBJ1-4; D unclear. CDR3 length: 15 amino acids. Per the germline V gene, CDR1 is SGHTA and CDR2 is FQGNSA. Trimming took off 3 bases at V and 5 bases at J, with 13 bases between the two ends. The full variable domain, with the rest looked up from reference TRBV7-2 and TRBJ1-4, is GAGVSQSPSNKVTEKGKDVELRCDPISGHTALYWYRQSLGQGLEFLIYFQGNSAPDKSGLPSDRFSAERTGGSVSTLTIQRTQQEDSAVYLCASSLGEGSNEKLFFGSGTQLSVL.